Reported below is one TCR beta chain. The antigen is unknown. Germline CDR1 and CDR2: SNHLY and FYNNEI. This CDR3 comprises 13 residues. Trimming left V 2 bases short and J 4 bases short, with 9 bases between. The entry originates in a study of vaccination effects on CD4 cells after COVID-19. TCRdb's copy holds only in-frame clones and misses some; the assay was immunoSEQ multiplex PCR. The table has about 46,000 clones, 65% to 75% seen once. Before any sequencing was done, the ViraFEST assay used viral peptide pools to expand antigen-specific CD4+ T cells. Isolating CD4+ T cells followed approximately 10 days of culture. As their vaccination, participants received two doses of either BNT162b2 or mRNA-1273.

This specimen consisted of CD4+ T cells from PBMCs cultured with HCoV-OC43 spike peptides, obtained after COVID-19 vaccination. The subset denotes: HCoV-OC43 spike overlapping peptide pool stimulation. The TCR was taken from a human donor who received a COVID-19 vaccine. This rearrangement joins TRBV2 to TRBJ2-7; tentative D call: TRBD1 (6 bases). CDR3 residues: CASSENRAYEQYF. CDR3 bases: TGTGCCAGCAGTGAAAACAGGGCATACGAGCAGTACTTC. The full variable domain, with the rest looked up from reference TRBV2 and TRBJ2-7, is EPEVTQTPSHQVTQMGQEVILRCVPISNHLYFYWYRQILGQKVEFLVSFYNNEISEKSEIFDDQFSVERPDGSNFTLKIRSTKLEDSAMYFCASSENRAYEQYFGPGTRLTVT.